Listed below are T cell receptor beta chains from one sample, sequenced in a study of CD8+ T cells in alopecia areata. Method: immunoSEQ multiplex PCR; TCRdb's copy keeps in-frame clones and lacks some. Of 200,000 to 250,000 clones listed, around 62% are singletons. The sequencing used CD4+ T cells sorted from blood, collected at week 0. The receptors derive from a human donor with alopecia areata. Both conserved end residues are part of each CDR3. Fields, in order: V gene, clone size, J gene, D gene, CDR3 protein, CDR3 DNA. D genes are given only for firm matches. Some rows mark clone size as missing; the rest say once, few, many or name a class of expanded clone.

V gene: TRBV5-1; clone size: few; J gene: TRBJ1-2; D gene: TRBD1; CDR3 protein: CASSTNQGAKGYTF; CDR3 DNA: TGCGCCAGCAGCACCAACCAGGGGGCGAAGGGCTACACCTTC
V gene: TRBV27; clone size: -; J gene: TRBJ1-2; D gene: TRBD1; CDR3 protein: CASSLTRDSANYGYTF; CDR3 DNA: TGTGCCAGCAGTTTAACCCGGGACAGCGCTAACTATGGCTACACCTTC
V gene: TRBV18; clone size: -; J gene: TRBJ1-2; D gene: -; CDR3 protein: CASSPPARGGGYTF; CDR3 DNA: TGTGCCAGCTCACCACCGGCCAGGGGAGGGGGCTACACCTTC
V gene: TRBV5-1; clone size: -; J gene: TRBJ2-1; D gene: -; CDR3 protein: CASSHRVEQFF; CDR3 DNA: TGCGCCAGCAGCCACAGGGTAGAGCAGTTCTTC
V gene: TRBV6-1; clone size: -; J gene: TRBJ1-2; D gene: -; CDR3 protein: CASGRGGVYGYTF; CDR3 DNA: TGTGCCAGCGGACGGGGAGGGGTCTATGGCTACACCTTC
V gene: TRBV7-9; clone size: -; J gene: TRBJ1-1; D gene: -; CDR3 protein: CASSLGGDTEAFF; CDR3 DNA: TGTGCCAGCAGCTTAGGTGGGGACACTGAAGCTTTCTTT
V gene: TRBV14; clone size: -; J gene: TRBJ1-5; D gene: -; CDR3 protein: CASSQGSRQPQHF; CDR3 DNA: TGTGCCAGCAGCCAGGGGAGCCGTCAGCCCCAGCATTTT
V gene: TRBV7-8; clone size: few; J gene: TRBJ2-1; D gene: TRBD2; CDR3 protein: CASSLNSGSSVEQFF; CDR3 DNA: TGTGCCAGCAGCTTAAATAGCGGGAGTAGTGTTGAGCAGTTCTTC
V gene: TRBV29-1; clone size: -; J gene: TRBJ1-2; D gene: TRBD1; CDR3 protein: CSVGQGAAYGYTF; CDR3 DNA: TGCAGCGTGGGACAGGGGGCGGCCTATGGCTACACCTTC
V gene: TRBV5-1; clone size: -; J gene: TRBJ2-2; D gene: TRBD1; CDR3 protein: CASSLLRDRGRDPPGLGTGELFF; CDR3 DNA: TGCGCCAGCAGCTTGCTCCGGGACAGGGGCCGCGACCCGCCGGGATTGGGCACCGGGGAGCTGTTTTTT
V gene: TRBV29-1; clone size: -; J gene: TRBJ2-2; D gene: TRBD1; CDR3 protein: CSAAGGQPNTGELFF; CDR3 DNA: TGCAGCGCAGCTGGGGGACAGCCGAACACCGGGGAGCTGTTTTTT
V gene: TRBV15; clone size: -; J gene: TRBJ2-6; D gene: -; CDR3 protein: CATSRDLGGGANVLTF; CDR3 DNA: TGTGCCACCAGCAGAGATTTGGGAGGTGGGGCCAACGTCCTGACTTTC
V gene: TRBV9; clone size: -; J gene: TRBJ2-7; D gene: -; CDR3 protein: CASSVGGLSYEQYF; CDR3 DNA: TGTGCCAGCAGCGTAGGGGGCCTTTCCTACGAGCAGTACTTC
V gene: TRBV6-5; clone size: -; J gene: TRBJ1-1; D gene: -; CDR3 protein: CASSYSSDTEAFF; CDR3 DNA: TGTGCCAGCAGTTACTCCTCGGACACTGAAGCTTTCTTT
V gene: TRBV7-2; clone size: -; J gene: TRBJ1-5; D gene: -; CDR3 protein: CASSSPGAGSNQPQHF; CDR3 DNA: TGTGCCAGCAGCTCACCTGGGGCAGGGAGCAATCAGCCCCAGCATTTT
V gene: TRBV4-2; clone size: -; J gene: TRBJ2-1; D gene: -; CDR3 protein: CASSQVMTNEQFF; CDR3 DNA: TGTGCCAGCAGCCAAGTAATGACCAATGAGCAGTTCTTC
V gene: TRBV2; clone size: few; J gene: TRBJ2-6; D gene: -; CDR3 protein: CASSEPANRLSGANVLTF; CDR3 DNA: TGTGCCAGCAGTGAACCAGCGAACAGGCTCTCTGGGGCCAACGTCCTGACTTTC
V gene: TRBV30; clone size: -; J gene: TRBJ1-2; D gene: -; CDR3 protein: CAWSNGDLYGYTF; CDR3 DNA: TGTGCCTGGAGTAACGGGGACCTCTATGGCTACACCTTC
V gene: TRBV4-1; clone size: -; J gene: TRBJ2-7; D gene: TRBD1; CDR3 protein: CASSRGQGIYEQYF; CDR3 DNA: TGCGCCAGCAGCCGAGGACAGGGGATCTACGAGCAGTACTTC
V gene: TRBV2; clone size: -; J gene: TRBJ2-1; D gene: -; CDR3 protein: CASSDWVANEQFF; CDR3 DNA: TGTGCCAGCAGTGATTGGGTCGCAAATGAGCAGTTCTTC
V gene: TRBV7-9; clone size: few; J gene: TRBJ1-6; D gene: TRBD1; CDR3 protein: CASSSRQGNSPLHF; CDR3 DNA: TGTGCCAGCAGCTCCCGACAGGGTAATTCACCCCTCCACTTT
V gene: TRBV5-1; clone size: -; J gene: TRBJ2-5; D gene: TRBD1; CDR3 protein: CASSPGTGGDETQYF; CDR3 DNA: TGCGCCAGCAGCCCCGGGACAGGGGGTGACGAGACCCAGTACTTC
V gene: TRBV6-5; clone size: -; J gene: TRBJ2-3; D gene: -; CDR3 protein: CASSYSTEQDTQYF; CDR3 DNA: TGTGCCAGCAGTTACTCGACCGAGCAGGATACGCAGTATTTT
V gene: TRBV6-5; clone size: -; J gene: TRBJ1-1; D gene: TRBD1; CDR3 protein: CASIPLSGGWLEAFF; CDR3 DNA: TGTGCCAGCATCCCCTTGTCAGGGGGCTGGCTTGAAGCTTTCTTT
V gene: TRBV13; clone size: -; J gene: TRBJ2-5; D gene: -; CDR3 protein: CASSYQETQYF; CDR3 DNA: TGTGCCAGCAGCTACCAAGAGACCCAGTACTTC
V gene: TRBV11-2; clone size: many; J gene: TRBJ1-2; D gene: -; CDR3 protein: CASSRGHTGDYGYTF; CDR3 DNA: TGTGCCAGCAGCCGCGGCCATACCGGGGACTATGGCTACACCTTC
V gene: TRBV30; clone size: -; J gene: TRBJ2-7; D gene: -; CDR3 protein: CAWKDSSYEQYF; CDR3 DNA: TGTGCCTGGAAAGACAGTTCCTACGAGCAGTACTTC
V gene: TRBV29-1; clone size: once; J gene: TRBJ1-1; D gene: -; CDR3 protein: CSVGSQGSEAFF; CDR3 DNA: TGCAGCGTGGGATCCCAGGGCTCTGAAGCTTTCTTT
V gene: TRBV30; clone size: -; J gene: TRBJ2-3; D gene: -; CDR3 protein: CAWRSVGHGDTQYF; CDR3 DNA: TGTGCCTGGAGGTCAGTGGGACATGGAGATACGCAGTATTTT